These 13 T cell receptor beta chains came from one sample sequenced in a study of T cells in Graves' hyperthyroidism and ophthalmopathy. RNA transcripts were the template for amplifying TCR beta CDR3 regions. First-round RT-PCR of the TCR CDR3 relied on the HTBI primer set. MiXCR, applied by TCRdb to the multiplex PCR reads, yields one record per CDR3 protein. The sample has hundreds of thousands of distinct CDR3 sequences, about 15% seen once. The sample was blood. Every receptor here comes from a woman aged 50 to 60 with Graves' ophthalmopathy.

This clonotype has at least ten counts. The chain employs TRBV5-1 and TRBJ2-3; the match to TRBD2 covers 10 bases. V lost 4 bases, J lost 3 bases, and 8 bases stayed unmatched. This CDR3 is built from 16 residues. CDR1 and CDR2 from the germline V gene are SGHRS and YFSETQ. CDR3 sequence (DNA): TGCGCCAGCAGCCACACTAGCGGGAAAAGAACAGATACGCAGTATTTT. Protein product: CASSHTSGKRTDTQYF.

This clonotype was seen a few times. The genes are TRBV5-1 and TRBJ2-5; no firm D call. Germline-derived CDR1 and CDR2 are SGHRS and YFSETQ. The V end lost 4 bases, the J end lost 0 bases, and 19 bases lay between the germline ends. The CDR3 totals 17 residues. CDR3 region: CASSTTRAPTYQETQYF. Written as DNA, the CDR3 is TGCGCCAGCAGCACCACCCGGGCACCAACTTACCAAGAGACCCAGTACTTC.

The table lists this clonotype with many counts. The genes are TRBV30 and TRBJ2-1, with D unclear. Trimming removed 0 bases at V and 3 bases at J, with 9 bases between. This CDR3 has 14 residues. Germline assignment: CDR1 GTSNPN and CDR2 SVGIG (reference sequence). The DNA for the CDR3 is TGTGCCTGGAGTGTAATGGCCATCTACAATGAGCAGTTCTTC. Translation: CAWSVMAIYNEQFF.

The V call is TRBV7-9, the J call TRBJ2-4; 7 bases map to TRBD1. The CDR3 totals 18 residues. V gave up 1 base and J gave up 1 base; unmatched junction bases: 10. From germline, CDR1 is SEHNR and CDR2 FQNEAQ (reference sequence). The CDR3 sequence is CASSLVGPGGRAKNIQYF. CDR3 sequence (DNA): TGTGCCAGCAGCTTAGTGGGGCCAGGGGGACGGGCCAAAAACATTCAGTACTTC.

This clonotype was seen ten or more times. The chain recombines TRBV7-9 with TRBJ2-7; TRBD2 matches 11 bases. The CDR3 spans 15 residues. The ends lost 4 bases at V and 6 bases at J; junction bases unmatched: 8. The germline gives CDR1 SEHNR, CDR2 FQNEAQ (reference sequence). The CDR3 nucleotides read TGTGCCAGCAGCTACCAATCTAGCGGGAGGTCCGAGCAGTACTTC. Its translation: CASSYQSSGRSEQYF. The complete variable domain, with remaining parts taken from reference TRBV7-9 and TRBJ2-7, reads DTGVSQNPRHKITKRGQNVTFRCDPISEHNRLYWYRQTLGQGPEFLTYFQNEAQLEKSRLLSDRFSAERPKGSFSTLEIQRTEQGDSAMYLCASSYQSSGRSEQYFGPGTRLTVT.

This clonotype was seen ten or more times. V is TRBV11-3 and J is TRBJ2-4; TRBD2 is a possible D gene (5 bases). This CDR3 region has 15 residues. The germline CDR1 and CDR2 sequences are SGHNT and YENEEA. Trimming pared 2 bases from V and 1 base from J, leaving 9 bases between. The DNA of the CDR3 is TGTGCCAGCAGCTTATTTCCGGGGGCCAAAAACATTCAGTACTTC. This gives the protein CASSLFPGAKNIQYF.

The chain recombines TRBV20-1 with TRBJ2-3; D is perhaps TRBD1 (5 bases). The CDR3 is 15 amino acids. Germline V gene data show CDR1 as DFQATT and CDR2 as SNEGSKA (reference sequence). Trimming cost V 0 bases and J 1 base, with 11 bases left between them. This chain's CDR3 is CSARDRGPGTDTQYF. CDR3 DNA sequence: TGCAGTGCTAGAGATAGGGGTCCGGGCACAGATACGCAGTATTTT.

This clonotype occurred many times. The genes are TRBV11-1 and TRBJ1-2; perhaps TRBD1 as D (5 bases). Germline lookup yields CDR1 SGHAT and CDR2 FQDESV (reference sequence). The CDR3 is made up of 13 amino acids. Trimming pared 5 bases from V and 3 bases from J, leaving 10 bases between. DNA for the CDR3: TGTGCCAGCAGCATCAGGGAATACTATGGCTACACCTTC. As protein: CASSIREYYGYTF.

The chain recombines TRBV5-6 with TRBJ1-6, with a possible D match to TRBD1 (5 bases). Looked up from germline, CDR1 is SGHDT and CDR2 is YYEEEE. Trimming cost V 4 bases and J 0 bases, with 23 bases left between them. The CDR3 spans 20 residues. CDR3 DNA sequence: TGTGCCAGCAGCCCGCGTGGTGGCGGGACGGGGAGCTCCTATAATTCACCCCTCCACTTT. Its protein is CASSPRGGGTGSSYNSPLHF.

This clonotype was seen many times. This chain uses TRBV12-3 or TRBV12-4 with TRBJ2-1; TRBD1 matches 10 bases. Trimming cost V 5 bases and J 2 bases; bases outside gene matches: 6. This CDR3 contains 16 residues. The CDR3 sequence: CASSPRTGGPYNEQFF. CDR3 bases: TGTGCCAGCAGTCCCCGGACAGGGGGTCCCTACAATGAGCAGTTCTTC.

The chain links TRBV18 to TRBJ2-5; TRBD2 agrees at 8 bases. Germline lookup yields CDR1 KGHSH and CDR2 LQKENI. This CDR3 has 17 amino acids. Unmatched junction bases numbered 19, after V lost 8 bases and J lost 5 bases. Here the CDR3 DNA reads TGTGCCAGCCACGGGGGGGTAGCGGCCCTTGGGACGGAGACCCAGTACTTC. It is translated as CASHGGVAALGTETQYF.

This clonotype has ten or more counts. The chain is built from TRBV7-9 and TRBJ1-2; D remains ambiguous. V shed 1 base and J shed 10 bases, with 13 bases lying between them. The V gene's germline CDR1 is SEHNR and CDR2 FQNEAQ (reference sequence). This CDR3 spans 13 amino acids. CDR3 DNA sequence: TGTGCCAGCAGCTTAGGGGCGAGCGGGGACTACACCTTC. Its translation: CASSLGASGDYTF. Full variable domain (outside the CDR3, taken from reference TRBV7-9 and TRBJ1-2): DTGVSQNPRHKITKRGQNVTFRCDPISEHNRLYWYRQTLGQGPEFLTYFQNEAQLEKSRLLSDRFSAERPKGSFSTLEIQRTEQGDSAMYLCASSLGASGDYTFGSGTRLTVV.

The sample holds many counts of this clonotype. The J gene is TRBJ2-5, the V gene TRBV3-1; 9 positions match TRBD2. The V and J ends lost 1 base and 5 bases, in that order; junction bases with no gene match: 5. CDR1 and CDR2 from the germline V gene are LGHDT and YNNKEL (reference sequence). The CDR3 length is 15 residues. The CDR3 region has the DNA TGTGCCAGCAGCCAAGGCGGGAGGGTCTGGGAGACCCAGTACTTC. Translated: CASSQGGRVWETQYF.